Given below is one T cell receptor (beta chain) in context. No antigen is known for it. Tissue processing of the graft released intraepithelial and lamina propria lymphocytes from it. The sample comes from a study of graft-versus-host responses after intestinal transplantation. At the level of the study: Grafts were multivisceral, liver-intestinal, or isolated intestinal. Anti-thymocyte globulin induction, then tacrolimus and steroids for 3 to 4 years, went to all recipients.

With 6 bases removed from V and 4 bases from J, the gap between germline ends came to 22 bases. CDR3 size: 16 residues. Germline values: CDR1 SNHLY, CDR2 FYNNEI. Study results and limitations: GvH clones detected in recipient marrow included some appearing first in ileum or blood.

The repertoire was sequenced with immunoSEQ multiplex PCR; TCRdb's copy has only in-frame clones and lacks some. The sample holds just under 65,000 clones, approximately 91% seen once. The TCR originated in a human patient who received an intestinal transplant, so some T cells may come from the graft donor. The rearrangement uses TRBV2 and TRBJ2-7; D possibly corresponds to TRBD2 (6 bases). The sequencing used ileum tissue, collected 350 to 400 days after transplant. The CDR3 loop reads CASRDIGAGSDYEQYF. CDR3 nucleotide sequence: TGTGCCAGCAGGGACATCGGTGCGGGGTCTGATTACGAGCAGTACTTC.